These 20 T cell receptor beta chains originate from one sample sequenced in a study of blood T cell repertoires in COVID-19. Method: immunoSEQ multiplex PCR; TCRdb's copy keeps in-frame clones and lacks some. The sample records about 200,000 clones, 90% being singletons. The sample comprised peripheral blood. Receptor source: a man aged 50 to 60 with acute or convalescent COVID-19.

The chain links TRBV5-4 to TRBJ2-5; D possibly corresponds to TRBD2 (6 bases). The CDR3 consists of 14 residues. Germline CDR1 is SGHNT and CDR2 is YYREEE (reference sequence). The V end was cut by 5 bases, the J end by 4 bases, with 15 bases between. CDR3 sequence (DNA): TGTGCCAGCAGTACGGGGGTTTTACTAGAGACCCAGTACTTC. As protein: CASSTGVLLETQYF.

V gene TRBV14 combines with J gene TRBJ1-1, with TRBD1 matching 8 bases. This CDR3 is 14 amino acids long. Trimming took 5 bases from V and 7 from J; bases not matched to a gene: 9. Germline CDR1 SGHDN, CDR2 FVKESK. The CDR3 nucleotides read TGTGCCAGCAGCAAAAATTCCGGGACAGGTGAAGCTTTCTTT. Protein: CASSKNSGTGEAFF. Looking up the rest from reference TRBV14 and TRBJ1-1 gives the full variable domain: EAGVTQFPSHSVIEKGQTVTLRCDPISGHDNLYWYRRVMGKEIKFLLHFVKESKQDESGMPNNRFLAERTGGTYSTLKVQPAELEDSGVYFCASSKNSGTGEAFFGQGTRLTVV.

V usage is TRBV28 and J usage is TRBJ2-3; tentative D call: TRBD2 (6 bases). CDR3 length: 13 amino acids. V was shortened by 3 bases and J by 4 bases, with 8 bases between the two germline ends. In germline, CDR1 is MDHEN, CDR2 SYDVKM. The CDR3 loop reads CASSFGGADTQYF. CDR3 coding DNA: TGTGCCAGCAGTTTTGGCGGGGCAGATACGCAGTATTTT.

The V call is TRBV28, the J call TRBJ2-3; TRBD2 matches 13 bases. The V segment lost 4 bases and the J segment 6 bases; nucleotides outside the gene matches: 7. Germline V CDR1 and CDR2: MDHEN, SYDVKM. This CDR3 region has 16 residues. DNA of the CDR3: TGTGCCAGCAGTTCCTCACTAGCGGGAGGGTTGGATACGCAGTATTTT. Protein product: CASSSSLAGGLDTQYF.

The chain employs TRBV10-3 and TRBJ2-3, with D possibly matching TRBD1 (5 bases). Trimming pared 3 bases from V and 4 bases from J, leaving 17 bases between. Looked up from germline, CDR1 is ENHRY and CDR2 is SYGVKD. The CDR3 runs to 16 residues. The CDR3 is CAISDPGVAGSDTQYF. DNA of the CDR3: TGTGCCATCAGTGACCCTGGAGTCGCAGGGTCAGATACGCAGTATTTT.

The V gene is TRBV21-1, the J gene TRBJ1-1; the table's D call, TRBD1, has no DNA check behind it. TRBV21-1 is a recognized pseudogene. The CDR3 sequence is 16 residues long. CDR3 sequence reads: CASSSTLYTIRTEAFF. The CDR3 DNA reads as TGTGCCAGCAGCAGTACATTATACACAATTCGCACTGAAGCTTTCTTT.

The chain carries TRBV3-1 (or the pseudogene TRBV3-2) and TRBJ2-3, with D perhaps TRBD2 (7 bases). CDR3 length equals 17 residues. The V end lost 1 base, the J end lost 1 base, and 15 bases lay between the germline ends. Germline V gene sequence: CDR1 LGHDT, CDR2 YNNKEL (reference sequence). CDR3 amino acids: CASSQALGGQGTDTQYF. The CDR3 coding sequence is TGTGCCAGCAGCCAAGCCCTCGGGGGGCAGGGCACAGATACGCAGTATTTT.

This clone showed up just a few times. V usage is TRBV19 and J usage is TRBJ1-5, with 8 bases that match TRBD1. CDR3 size: 17 residues. Germline V gene sequence: CDR1 LNHDA, CDR2 SQIVND (reference sequence). Trimming at V came to 2 bases and at J to 3 bases, leaving 9 bases not matched to a gene. The CDR3 sequence: CASSIFIRQGHNQPQHF. In DNA, the CDR3 is TGTGCCAGTAGTATATTCATTCGACAGGGGCACAATCAGCCCCAGCATTTT.

The chain recombines TRBV7-9 with TRBJ2-3; 8 bases line up with TRBD2. With V trimmed by 4 bases and J by 2 bases, 5 bases remained unmatched. The CDR3 is 15 amino acids. Per germline, CDR1 SEHNR and CDR2 FQNEAQ (reference sequence). CDR3 amino acids: CASSSLAGNTDTQYF. In DNA form, the CDR3 reads TGTGCCAGCAGCTCCTTAGCGGGGAACACAGATACGCAGTATTTT.

The genes are TRBV2 and TRBJ2-1; D remains ambiguous. This CDR3 spans 14 amino acids. Trimming took 7 bases from V and 2 from J, leaving 12 bases between them. CDR1 is SNHLY and CDR2 is FYNNEI in the germline V gene. As DNA, the CDR3 is TGTGCCAGCACCCCAAGATCAGCCTACAATGAGCAGTTCTTC. This gives the protein CASTPRSAYNEQFF.

The chain uses TRBV7-3 and TRBJ2-1; 10 bases line up with TRBD2. J was trimmed by 8 bases and V by 1 base; bases with no gene match: 8. Looked up from germline, CDR1 is SGHTA and CDR2 is FQGTGA. This CDR3 is built from 16 residues. In DNA, the CDR3 is TGTGCCAGCAGCTTAAAGGGACTAGCGTTTGGGGATGAGCAGTTCTTC. As protein: CASSLKGLAFGDEQFF.

The gene calls are TRBV7-2 and TRBJ2-3; 14 bases line up with TRBD2. With V trimmed by 0 bases and J by 0 bases, 14 bases remained unmatched. This CDR3 is built from 22 residues. Germline V gives CDR1 SGHTA, CDR2 FQGNSA. For the CDR3, the DNA is TGTGCCAGCAGCTTAGCTCGGGTACCTGGGACTAGCGGGAGCCTTAGCACAGATACGCAGTATTTT. Protein sequence: CASSLARVPGTSGSLSTDTQYF.

V is TRBV30 and J is TRBJ1-5, with D possibly TRBD1 on 5 matching bases. Trimming cost V 2 bases and J 3 bases, with 8 bases left between them. Germline CDR1 GTSNPN, CDR2 SVGIG (reference sequence). The CDR3 covers 13 residues. CDR3 amino acids: CAWSLQDNQPQHF. The CDR3 nucleotides read TGTGCCTGGAGTCTACAGGACAATCAGCCCCAGCATTTT.

This clone was recorded only once. The chain joins TRBV6-6 to TRBJ2-1; 11 nucleotides match TRBD1. Losses at the gene ends were 4 bases for V and 7 bases for J; bases not matched to a gene: 6. CDR3 size: 15 residues. The germline gives CDR1 MNHNY, CDR2 SVGAGI (reference sequence). The CDR3 sequence: CASSWPGQGGNEQFF. The CDR3 DNA reads as TGTGCCAGCAGTTGGCCGGGACAGGGGGGAAATGAGCAGTTCTTC.

The rearrangement links TRBV4-1 to TRBJ1-1, with D possibly matching TRBD1 (6 bases). Trimming stripped 0 bases from V and 0 bases from J, with 11 bases between. CDR1 is MGHRA and CDR2 is YSYEKL in the germline V gene. CDR3 size: 16 residues. The CDR3 DNA reads TGCGCCAGCAGCCAAGATCACAGGGCGATGAACACTGAAGCTTTCTTT. Protein: CASSQDHRAMNTEAFF.

The chain couples TRBV10-3 to TRBJ2-7; a possible D gene is TRBD2 (6 bases). The CDR3 loop spans 12 amino acids. Germline values: CDR1 ENHRY, CDR2 SYGVKD. V lost 4 bases, J lost 6 bases, and 10 bases lay in between. CDR3 in DNA: TGTGCCATCAGTGTTAGCGGACTCGAGCAGTACGTC. It specifies CAISVSGLEQYV.

This chain joins TRBV18 and TRBJ2-7; TRBD2 aligns across 9 bases. The CDR3 is 15 amino acids. The V gene's germline CDR1 is KGHSH and CDR2 LQKENI. V trimming: 5 bases; J trimming: 0 bases; junction bases outside the gene matches: 5. CDR3 DNA: TGTGCCAGCTCAGCGGGGGGGCCTTCCTCCTACGAGCAGTACTTC. Translating it yields CASSAGGPSSYEQYF.

This CDR3 reads CASSRTSSTDTQYF. The CDR3 nucleotides read TGTGCCAGCAGCCGGACTAGCAGCACAGATACGCAGTATTTT. The V gene is TRBV7-2, the J gene TRBJ2-3; TRBD2 aligns across 8 bases. CDR1 is SGHTA, CDR2 FQGNSA, per germline. The CDR3 length is 14 residues. V gave up 5 bases and J gave up 0 bases; unmatched junction bases: 1.

V and J are TRBV9 and TRBJ2-1, with D uncertain. This CDR3 region has 15 residues. Germline lookup yields CDR1 SGDLS and CDR2 YYNGEE. Trimming left V 0 bases short and J 2 bases short, with 9 bases between. The CDR3 coding sequence is TGTGCCAGCAGCGTAGGTAATGGCCCCTACAATGAGCAGTTCTTC. It translates to CASSVGNGPYNEQFF.

This clone was picked up a small number of times. This chain links TRBV27 with TRBJ2-7; tentatively, D is TRBD2 (6 bases). Germline assignment: CDR1 MNHEY and CDR2 SMNVEV (reference sequence). V lost 5 bases and J lost 0, with 11 bases in between. The CDR3 extends over 14 amino acids. This chain's CDR3 is CASSRAGGSYEQYF. The DNA for the CDR3 is TGTGCCAGCAGTAGGGCCGGGGGCTCCTACGAGCAGTACTTC.